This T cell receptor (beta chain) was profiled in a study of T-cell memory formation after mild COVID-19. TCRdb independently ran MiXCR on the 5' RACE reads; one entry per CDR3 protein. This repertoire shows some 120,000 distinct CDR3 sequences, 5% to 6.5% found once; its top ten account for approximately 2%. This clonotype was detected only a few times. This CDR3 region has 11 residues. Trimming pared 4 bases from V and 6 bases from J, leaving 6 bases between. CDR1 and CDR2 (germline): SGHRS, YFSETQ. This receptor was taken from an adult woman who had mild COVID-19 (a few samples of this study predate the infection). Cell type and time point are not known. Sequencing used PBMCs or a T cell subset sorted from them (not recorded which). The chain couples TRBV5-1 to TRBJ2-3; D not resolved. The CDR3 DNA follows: TGCGCCAGCAGCCGGTCCGATACGCAGTATTTT. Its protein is CASSRSDTQYF.